The clone carrying this T cell receptor (beta chain) was found many times. The CDR3 has 14 residues. The germline CDR1 and CDR2 sequences are DFQATT and SNEGSKA (reference sequence). The V gene end was trimmed by 0 bases and the J gene end by 3 bases; junction bases not matched to a gene: 5. The record originates from a study of breast tumors, draining lymph nodes, adjacent tissues. MiXCR was run by TCRdb on the multiplex PCR reads, yielding one entry per CDR3 protein. In the table there are tens of thousands of distinct CDR3 sequences, roughly a fifth of which are singletons. Axillary draining lymph nodes of breast cancer patients supplied the node samples.

Sequencing was performed on axillary lymph node tissue. The sequence was obtained from a female donor with breast cancer. Some clones in this sample may be carry-over from other donors' samples. The V call is TRBV20-1, the J call TRBJ2-7, with 7 bases fitting TRBD1. As DNA, the CDR3 is TGCAGTGCTAGAGATCCAGGGGGAATCTACGAGCAGTACTTC. Its translation is CSARDPGGIYEQYF.